A single sample gave rise to the 30 T cell receptor beta chains below, sequenced in a study of T cells after yellow fever vaccination. TCRdb re-called the 5' RACE reads with MiXCR, one entry per CDR3 protein. Counted here are roughly 500,000 distinct CDR3 sequences, over 15% occurring once; the ten biggest clones make up approximately 15%. The sample was PBMCs, taken 15 days after the yellow fever booster vaccination. These receptors were collected from a man aged 30 to 39 who received the YFV17D yellow fever vaccine.

The chain uses TRBV4-3 and TRBJ2-2; 7 bases agree with TRBD2. V dropped 4 bases and J dropped 5; count of bases not matched to a gene: 19. This CDR3 is built from 19 residues. Per the germline V gene, CDR1 is LGHNA and CDR2 is YSLEER. CDR3 sequence (DNA): TGCGCCAGCAGCCCCGGGCCGGGTGGAGCGGGAAGGTGGACCGGGGAGCTGTTTTTT. Its protein product is CASSPGPGGAGRWTGELFF.

This clonotype was seen only once. The chain joins TRBV6-4 to TRBJ2-6, with D possibly TRBD1 on 5 matching bases. Trimming pared 4 bases from V and 1 base from J, leaving 5 bases between. Germline V CDR1 and CDR2: MRHNA, SNTAGT. The CDR3 is 14 amino acids. This chain's CDR3 is CASSGTSGANVLTF. In DNA form, the CDR3 reads TGTGCCAGCAGTGGGACATCTGGGGCCAACGTCCTGACTTTC.

This clonotype was seen a few times. The genes are TRBV27 and TRBJ1-3; D is perhaps TRBD1 (6 bases). Looked up from germline, CDR1 is MNHEY and CDR2 is SMNVEV (reference sequence). The CDR3 is 16 residues long. V dropped 3 bases and J dropped 0 bases, with 12 bases sitting between them. The CDR3 region has the DNA TGTGCCAGCAGTTTTGGACAGATAGACTCTGGAAACACCATATATTTT. This encodes CASSFGQIDSGNTIYF.

The rearrangement uses TRBV12-3 or TRBV12-4 and TRBJ2-1, with TRBD2 identical over 15 bases. J gave up 12 bases and V 6 bases, and 18 bases lay outside the gene matches. This CDR3 has 18 amino acids. CDR3 coding DNA: TGTGCCAGCAGCCAGGTGACGGGACTAGCGGGGGGCCCCGCTAGGCAGTTCTTC. Its protein product is CASSQVTGLAGGPARQFF.

This clonotype was observed a few times. The V call is TRBV20-1, the J call TRBJ2-7; no clear D gene. V gave up 0 bases and J gave up 0 bases, with 9 bases separating them. The length of the CDR3 is 14 residues. CDR1 is DFQATT, CDR2 SNEGSKA, per germline (reference sequence). The CDR3 loop is CSARDAQSSYEQYF. CDR3 nucleotides: TGCAGTGCTAGAGATGCACAGAGCTCCTACGAGCAGTACTTC.

For the CDR3, the DNA is TGTGCCAGCAGCTTATTTCTGGGGGCCGGGGAGACCCAGTACTTC. This gives the protein CASSLFLGAGETQYF. The V and J genes are TRBV7-9 and TRBJ2-5; a weak D match, TRBD1 (6 bases). Germline assignment: CDR1 SEHNR and CDR2 FQNEAQ (reference sequence). V lost 2 bases to trimming and J lost 5 bases, with 15 bases between them. This CDR3 region has 15 residues.

The genes are TRBV12-5 and TRBJ2-7; D might be TRBD1 (5 bases). V was cut by 3 bases and J by 0 bases, with 12 bases left in between. The CDR3 runs to 15 residues. Germline-derived CDR1 and CDR2 are LGHNT and FRNRAP. The CDR3 sequence: CASGFRAPSSYEQYF. In DNA form, the CDR3 reads TGTGCTAGTGGTTTCAGGGCCCCGAGCTCCTACGAGCAGTACTTC. Supplemented by reference TRBV12-5 and TRBJ2-7, the full variable domain reads DARVTQTPRHKVTEMGQEVTMRCQPILGHNTVFWYRQTMMQGLELLAYFRNRAPLDDSGMPKDRFSAEMPDATLATLKIQPSEPRDSAVYFCASGFRAPSSYEQYFGPGTRLTVT.

The chain uses TRBV20-1 and TRBJ2-5; 7 positions match TRBD1. The CDR3 runs 15 residues. The ends lost 5 bases at V and 1 base at J; junction bases unmatched: 10. Germline CDR1 reads DFQATT; CDR2 reads SNEGSKA (reference sequence). CDR3 sequence: CSADGQQGTQETQYF. The CDR3 DNA is TGCAGTGCTGACGGGCAACAGGGGACCCAAGAGACCCAGTACTTC.

This clonotype was observed a few times. The CDR3 loop is CASIARGSEQQYF. The DNA of the CDR3 is TGTGCCAGTATCGCGAGGGGATCAGAGCAGCAGTACTTC. The V call is TRBV19, the J call TRBJ2-7, with D possibly being TRBD1 or TRBD2 (5 bases each). V lost 7 bases to trimming and J lost 8 bases, with 18 bases between them. This CDR3 has 13 residues. CDR1 and CDR2 from the germline V gene are LNHDA and SQIVND (reference sequence).

This chain joins TRBV9 and TRBJ2-1, with 13 positions matching TRBD2. The V gene end was trimmed by 4 bases and the J gene end by 5 bases; junction bases not matched to a gene: 6. CDR3 size: 16 residues. Germline CDR1 reads SGDLS; CDR2 reads YYNGEE. The DNA of the CDR3 is TGTGCCAGCAGCACCGGGACTAGCGGGACCGACAATGAGCAGTTCTTC. It yields the protein CASSTGTSGTDNEQFF.

CDR3 loop: CASKGTGELFF. DNA for the CDR3: TGTGCCAGCAAAGGAACCGGGGAGCTGTTTTTT. The chain uses TRBV2 and TRBJ2-2; D gene ambiguous. The CDR3 has 11 residues. V was cut by 7 bases and J by 5 bases, with 5 bases left in between. Per the germline V gene, CDR1 is SNHLY and CDR2 is FYNNEI.

This clonotype has only a few counts. The chain has TRBV5-6 and TRBJ2-7, with D unresolved. CDR1 and CDR2 (germline): SGHDT, YYEEEE. This CDR3 has 12 amino acids. The V gene lost 0 bases and the J gene lost 7 bases, with 8 bases spanning the gap. CDR3 amino acids: CASSLAVAEQYF. The CDR3, as DNA: TGTGCCAGCAGCTTGGCCGTGGCAGAGCAGTACTTC. Looking up the rest from reference TRBV5-6 and TRBJ2-7 gives the full variable domain: DAGVTQSPTHLIKTRGQQVTLRCSPKSGHDTVSWYQQALGQGPQFIFQYYEEEERQRGNFPDRFSGHQFPNYSSELNVNALLLGDSALYLCASSLAVAEQYFGPGTRLTVT.

The chain couples TRBV3-1 to TRBJ2-2, with D perhaps matching TRBD2 (5 bases). CDR1 and CDR2 (germline): LGHDT, YNNKEL (reference sequence). Trimming left V 3 bases short and J 8 bases short, with 13 bases between. This CDR3 contains 14 residues. The CDR3 DNA is TGTGCCAGCAGCCAGAACCCGGGGTTGGGGGAGCTGTTTTTT. Protein sequence: CASSQNPGLGELFF.

The sample holds a few counts of this clonotype. The chain is built from TRBV30 and TRBJ2-1; 10 bases are a match to TRBD2. Unmatched junction bases numbered 8, after V lost 0 bases and J lost 6 bases. This CDR3 comprises 16 residues. Per germline, CDR1 GTSNPN and CDR2 SVGIG (reference sequence). The CDR3 region is CAWSVRGLASFNEQFF. In DNA form, the CDR3 reads TGTGCCTGGAGTGTAAGGGGACTAGCGAGTTTCAATGAGCAGTTCTTC.

This clonotype appeared a few times. The chain employs TRBV3-1 and TRBJ1-1; D is unclear. The V gene's germline CDR1 is LGHDT and CDR2 YNNKEL (reference sequence). With 4 bases removed from V and 4 bases from J, the gap between germline ends came to 10 bases. The CDR3 spans 13 residues. CDR3 bases: TGTGCCAGCAGCCGCTCCCGGGGCACTGAAGCTTTCTTT. Translated, it gives CASSRSRGTEAFF.

This clonotype was counted a few times. V usage is TRBV7-6 and J usage is TRBJ2-3; 13 bases agree with TRBD2. The V segment lost 5 bases and the J segment 10 bases; nucleotides outside the gene matches: 6. CDR1 and CDR2 from the germline V gene are SGHVS and FNYEAQ. The CDR3 consists of 14 residues. This chain's CDR3 is CASSRTSGRGPQYF. The CDR3 bases are TGTGCCAGCAGCCGAACTAGCGGGAGGGGTCCGCAGTATTTT. Using reference TRBV7-6 and TRBJ2-3 for the parts outside the CDR3, the full variable domain is GAGVSQSPRYKVTKRGQDVALRCDPISGHVSLYWYRQALGQGPEFLTYFNYEAQQDKSGLPNDRFSAERPEGSISTLTIQRTEQRDSAMYRCASSRTSGRGPQYFGPGTRLTVL.

V usage is TRBV29-1 and J usage is TRBJ1-1; D is perhaps TRBD1 (5 bases). Trimming shortened V by 7 bases and J by 3 bases, and 12 bases separated the two germline ends. The CDR3 sequence is 12 residues long. Germline V lookup: CDR1 SQVTM, CDR2 ANQGSEA. The CDR3 sequence is CSAGGGYTEAFF. The CDR3 region has the DNA TGCAGCGCTGGGGGGGGGTACACTGAAGCTTTCTTT.

The V call is TRBV12-3 or TRBV12-4, the J call TRBJ2-3; possibly TRBD1 for D (5 bases). V gave up 8 bases and J gave up 4 bases, with 10 bases separating them. This CDR3 comprises 12 residues. Here the CDR3 reads CASGSGSDTQYF. The CDR3 DNA reads TGTGCCAGCGGGTCAGGGTCAGATACGCAGTATTTT.

The chain carries TRBV5-1 and TRBJ2-3; 8 bases align to TRBD2. Trimming took 1 base from V and 4 from J; bases not matched to a gene: 14. Germline loops: CDR1 SGHRS, CDR2 YFSETQ. The CDR3 totals 18 residues. For the CDR3, the DNA is TGCGCCAGCAGCTTGTCGTCTGTGGCTAGCGGGCTGGCAGATACGCAGTATTTT. Protein: CASSLSSVASGLADTQYF.

This clonotype was observed a few times. V is TRBV12-3 or TRBV12-4 and J is TRBJ2-3; TRBD1 aligns across 8 bases. The CDR3 has 17 residues. The V gene end was trimmed by 8 bases and the J gene end by 5 bases; junction bases not matched to a gene: 18. The CDR3 protein is CASLISGTGYLVDTQYF. CDR3 sequence (DNA): TGTGCCAGCCTCATCTCCGGGACAGGATATCTGGTAGATACGCAGTATTTT.

The J gene is TRBJ2-7, the V gene TRBV7-8; TRBD2 matches at 7 bases. Germline lookup yields CDR1 SGHVS and CDR2 FQNEAQ. The CDR3 is 17 amino acids. V shed 5 bases, J shed 2 bases, and the junction held 15 bases outside the gene matches. The CDR3 coding sequence is TGTGCCAGCAGCCGAAGCCTTGGCGGGGGAAACCCCTACGAGCAGTACTTC. Its translation is CASSRSLGGGNPYEQYF.

This chain connects TRBV11-2 to TRBJ2-5, with no clear D. With 3 bases removed from V and 0 bases from J, the gap between germline ends came to 11 bases. This CDR3 spans 15 amino acids. The germline gives CDR1 SGHAT, CDR2 FQNNGV. CDR3 nucleotides: TGTGCCAGCAGCTTCTGGGCAGGATACCAAGAGACCCAGTACTTC. This gives the protein CASSFWAGYQETQYF.

This clonotype was seen a handful of times. The chain combines TRBV5-1 with TRBJ2-7; 9 bases align to TRBD2. After removal of 4 bases from V and 3 bases from J, the junction contained 5 bases not matched to a gene. The CDR3 is 14 residues long. Germline V gives CDR1 SGHRS, CDR2 YFSETQ. CDR3 sequence reads: CASSATSGNYEQYF. Here the CDR3 DNA reads TGCGCCAGCAGCGCGACTAGCGGAAACTACGAGCAGTACTTC.

This clonotype was seen more than once but under ten times. V gene TRBV5-5 combines with J gene TRBJ2-2, with 11 bases that match TRBD2. Germline assignment: CDR1 SGHKS and CDR2 YYEKEE (reference sequence). The CDR3 sequence is 15 residues long. V lost 0 bases to trimming and J lost 7 bases; unmatched junction nucleotides: 2. The CDR3 region is CASSLEGLAVGELFF. For the CDR3, the DNA is TGTGCCAGCAGCTTGGAGGGACTAGCGGTCGGGGAGCTGTTTTTT.

A single count supports this clonotype. The chain links TRBV5-1 to TRBJ2-3; 7 nucleotides line up with TRBD2. CDR3 length: 14 amino acids. Trimming cost V 0 bases and J 4 bases; bases outside gene matches: 2. Germline CDR1 is SGHRS and CDR2 is YFSETQ. CDR3 bases: TGCGCCAGCAGCTTGGAGCGGGGCTCAGATACGCAGTATTTT. It is translated as CASSLERGSDTQYF.

This clonotype was observed a few times. V is TRBV4-3 and J is TRBJ1-4; 7 bases are a match to TRBD1. V lost 5 bases, J lost 2 bases, and 8 bases stayed unmatched. This CDR3 is built from 16 residues. The germline CDR1 and CDR2 sequences are LGHNA and YSLEER. The CDR3 nucleotides read TGCGCCAGCAGCTCCCACCCGACAGGGACTAATGAAAAACTGTTTTTT. It yields the protein CASSSHPTGTNEKLFF.

This clonotype came up a few times. The CDR3 region is CASSPPLAGGRKTQYF. The CDR3 DNA sequence: TGTGCCAGCAGCCCACCACTAGCGGGAGGGCGCAAGACCCAGTACTTC. The rearrangement uses TRBV11-2 and TRBJ2-5; TRBD2 agrees at 13 bases. V was clipped by 5 bases and J by 6 bases; unmatched bases: 9. The germline CDR1 and CDR2 sequences are SGHAT and FQNNGV. The CDR3 runs to 16 residues.

V is TRBV12-3 or TRBV12-4 and J is TRBJ2-7; tentative D call: TRBD2 (6 bases). This CDR3 region has 13 residues. Trimming shortened V by 8 bases and J by 6 bases, and 17 bases separated the two germline ends. The CDR3 coding sequence is TGTGCCAGCGGTACTAGCTGGAGAGGCGAGCAGTACTTC. Its translation is CASGTSWRGEQYF.

V is TRBV12-3 or TRBV12-4 and J is TRBJ2-1, with 7 bases lining up with TRBD2. V trimming: 6 bases; J trimming: 5 bases; junction bases outside the gene matches: 7. This CDR3 comprises 14 residues. CDR3 loop: CASRAERDDNEQFF. CDR3 coding DNA: TGTGCCAGCAGGGCTGAGCGGGATGACAATGAGCAGTTCTTC.

In this sample, this clonotype turned up many times. The V and J genes are TRBV4-2 and TRBJ2-7, with D unclear. Trimming took off 6 bases at V and 3 bases at J, with 6 bases between the two ends. CDR1 is LGHNA and CDR2 is YNFKEQ in the germline V gene. CDR3 length: 11 amino acids. The CDR3, as DNA: TGTGCCAGCAGGGGGAACTACGAGCAGTACTTC. Residues: CASRGNYEQYF.